Listed below are T cell receptor beta chains from one sample, sequenced in a study of T-cell reconstitution after alpha-beta-depleted transplantation in children. MiXCR, applied by TCRdb to the PCR reads, yields one record per CDR3 protein. The data hold about 460,000 distinct CDR3 sequences, with 10% to 13% observed a single time. Sequenced material: PBMCs, taken before TCRalphabeta/CD19-depleted stem cell transplant. Receptor source: a child aged 2-15 years with inherited bone marrow failure, due to receive a stem cell transplant. Both conserved end residues are part of each CDR3. Fields, in order: D gene, J gene, clone size, V gene, CDR3 DNA, CDR3 protein. D genes are given only for firm matches. Expanded clones get a size class; other rows say once, few or many, or leave the size out.

>NA|TRBJ2-7|many|TRBV20-1
TGCAGTGCTAACGGGCCTCACTCCTACGAGCAGTACTTC
CSANGPHSYEQYF
>NA|TRBJ2-1|many|TRBV4-3
TGCGCCAGCAGCCAAGATGGCGGGCTAGTTTTAGGGAATTACAATGAGCAGTTCTTC
CASSQDGGLVLGNYNEQFF
>NA|TRBJ2-5|few|TRBV7-2
TGTGCCAGCAGCTTATTCCCTAGTTCACAGTACTTC
CASSLFPSSQYF
>NA|TRBJ2-1|many|TRBV29-1
TGCAGCGTGGGTCGCACGGAGGAGCACTTCTACAATGAGCAGTTCTTC
CSVGRTEEHFYNEQFF
>NA|TRBJ1-2|NA|TRBV3-1
TGTGCCAGCAGCCGACAGGTAAACTATGGCTACACCTTC
CASSRQVNYGYTF
>NA|TRBJ2-7|few|TRBV5-1
TGCGCCAGCAGCTGGGGGGGGCTAGCGGCCTCCTACGAGCAGTACTTC
CASSWGGLAASYEQYF
>TRBD1|TRBJ1-2|many|TRBV6-5
TGTGCCAGCAGACCCACAGGGGCCGCTGGCTACACCTTC
CASRPTGAAGYTF
>TRBD1|TRBJ2-1|few|TRBV6-1
TGTGCCAGCAGCTGGGGACAGGGAGGGATTAGGAATGAGCAGTTCTTC
CASSWGQGGIRNEQFF
>NA|TRBJ1-2|NA|TRBV4-3
TGCGCCAGCAGCCAAGAGGGTCGACCCTACTATGGCTACACCTTC
CASSQEGRPYYGYTF
>NA|TRBJ2-7|many|TRBV30
TGTGCCTGGAATCTAGCGCTGTCCTACGAGCAGTACTTC
CAWNLALSYEQYF
>NA|TRBJ2-1|many|TRBV5-1
TGCGCCAGCAGCTTGACCCGGGAGCTGTCCTACAATGAGCAGTTCTTC
CASSLTRELSYNEQFF
>NA|TRBJ2-5|NA|TRBV7-2
TGTGCCAGCAGCTTATTCCTTGACAGAAAGGAGACCCAGTACTTC
CASSLFLDRKETQYF
>NA|TRBJ2-2|NA|TRBV5-4
TGTGCCAGCAGCTTGGCGGCAGGGAGAGACGGGGAGCTGTTTTTT
CASSLAAGRDGELFF
>NA|TRBJ2-7|many|TRBV6-5
TGTGCCAGCAGTTTGGCTCCAACTAGCTACGAGCAGTACTTC
CASSLAPTSYEQYF
>NA|TRBJ2-7|many|TRBV27
TGTGCCAGCAGTTTAGTAGGGACCCCCTACGAGCAGTACTTC
CASSLVGTPYEQYF